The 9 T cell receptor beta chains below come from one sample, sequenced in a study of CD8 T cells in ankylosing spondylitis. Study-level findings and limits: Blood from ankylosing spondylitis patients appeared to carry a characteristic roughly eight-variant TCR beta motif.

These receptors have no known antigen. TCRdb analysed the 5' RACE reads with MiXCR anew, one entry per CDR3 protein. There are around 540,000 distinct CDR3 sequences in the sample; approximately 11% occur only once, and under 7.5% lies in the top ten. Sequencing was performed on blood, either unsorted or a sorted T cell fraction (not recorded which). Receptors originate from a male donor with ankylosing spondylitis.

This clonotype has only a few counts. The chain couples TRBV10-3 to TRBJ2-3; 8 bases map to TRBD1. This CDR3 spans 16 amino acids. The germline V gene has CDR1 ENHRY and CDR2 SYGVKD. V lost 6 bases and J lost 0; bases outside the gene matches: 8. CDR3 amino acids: CAIRQGATLSTDTQYF. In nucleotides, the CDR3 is TGTGCCATCAGGCAGGGGGCTACACTTAGCACAGATACGCAGTATTTT.

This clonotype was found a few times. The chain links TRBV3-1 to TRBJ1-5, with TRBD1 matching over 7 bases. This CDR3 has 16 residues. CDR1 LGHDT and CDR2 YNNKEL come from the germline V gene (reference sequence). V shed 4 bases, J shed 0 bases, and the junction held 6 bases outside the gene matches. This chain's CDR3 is CASSPGTAYSNQPQHF. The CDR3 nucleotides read TGTGCCAGCAGCCCCGGGACAGCTTATAGCAATCAGCCCCAGCATTTT.

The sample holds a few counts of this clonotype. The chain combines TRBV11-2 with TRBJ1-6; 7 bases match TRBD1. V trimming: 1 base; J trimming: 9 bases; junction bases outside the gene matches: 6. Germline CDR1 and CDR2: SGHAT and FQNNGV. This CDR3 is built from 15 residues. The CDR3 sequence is CASSLGMTGSSPLHF. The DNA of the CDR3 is TGTGCCAGCAGCTTAGGGATGACAGGGTCTTCACCCCTCCACTTT.

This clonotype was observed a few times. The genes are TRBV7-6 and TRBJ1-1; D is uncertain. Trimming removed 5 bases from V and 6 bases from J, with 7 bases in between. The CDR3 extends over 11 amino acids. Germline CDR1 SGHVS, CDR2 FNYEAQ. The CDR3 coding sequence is TGTGCCAGCAGCGGTACAGCTGAAGCTTTCTTT. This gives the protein CASSGTAEAFF.

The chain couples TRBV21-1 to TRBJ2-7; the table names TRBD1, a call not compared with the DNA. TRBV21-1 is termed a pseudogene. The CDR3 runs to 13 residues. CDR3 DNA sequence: TGTGCCAGCAGCACCAGGGAATGTGCCGAGCAGTACGTC. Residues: CASSTRECAEQYV.

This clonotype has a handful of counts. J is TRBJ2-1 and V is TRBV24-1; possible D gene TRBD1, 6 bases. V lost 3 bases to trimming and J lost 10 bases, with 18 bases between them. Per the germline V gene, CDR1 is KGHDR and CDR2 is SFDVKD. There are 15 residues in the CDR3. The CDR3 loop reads CATSDPTSLTGEQFF. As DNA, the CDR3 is TGTGCCACCAGTGATCCAACTTCTCTCACAGGGGAGCAGTTCTTC.

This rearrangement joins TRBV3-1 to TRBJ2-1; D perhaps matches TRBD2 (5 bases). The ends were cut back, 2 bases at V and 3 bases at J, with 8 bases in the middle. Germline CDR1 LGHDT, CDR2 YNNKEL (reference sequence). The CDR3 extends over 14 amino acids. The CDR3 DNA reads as TGTGCCAGCAGCCAACCGGGAATCTACAATGAGCAGTTCTTC. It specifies CASSQPGIYNEQFF.

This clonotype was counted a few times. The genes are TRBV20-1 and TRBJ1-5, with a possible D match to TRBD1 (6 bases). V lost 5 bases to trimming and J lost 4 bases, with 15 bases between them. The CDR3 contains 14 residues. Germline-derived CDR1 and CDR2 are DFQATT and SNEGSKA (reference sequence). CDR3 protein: CSAPQQGRNQPQHF. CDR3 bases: TGCAGTGCTCCGCAGCAGGGGCGGAATCAGCCCCAGCATTTT.

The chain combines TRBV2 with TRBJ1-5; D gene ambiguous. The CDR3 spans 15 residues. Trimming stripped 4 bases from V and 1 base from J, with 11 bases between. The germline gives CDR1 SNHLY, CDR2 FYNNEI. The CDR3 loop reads CASSVERESNQPQHF. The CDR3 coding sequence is TGTGCCAGCAGTGTGGAGAGGGAGAGCAATCAGCCCCAGCATTTT. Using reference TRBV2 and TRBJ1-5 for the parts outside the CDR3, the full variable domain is EPEVTQTPSHQVTQMGQEVILRCVPISNHLYFYWYRQILGQKVEFLVSFYNNEISEKSEIFDDQFSVERPDGSNFTLKIRSTKLEDSAMYFCASSVERESNQPQHFGDGTRLSIL.